This passage covers 6 T cell receptor beta chains from one sample sequenced in a study of cytomegalovirus exposure and HLA in healthy donors. The primer mix had 60 Vbeta and 13 Jbeta primers. Clones were read by immunoSEQ multiplex PCR, and TCRdb kept only the in-frame ones, dropping some. This table has approximately 120,000 clones, approximately 76% appearing once. The specimen sequenced was PBMCs. Receptor source: a man in his forties in good health and CMV-seronegative.

The chain joins TRBV5-6 to TRBJ2-7, with TRBD1 as a possible D gene (5 bases). The V gene's germline CDR1 is SGHDT and CDR2 YYEEEE. V lost 4 bases, J lost 4 bases, and 18 bases lay in between. The CDR3 runs 15 residues. CDR3 protein: CASSDLVSSGYEQYF. For the CDR3, the DNA is TGTGCCAGCAGCGACTTGGTGAGCTCAGGGTACGAGCAGTACTTC.

V gene TRBV6-5 combines with J gene TRBJ1-4; possible D gene TRBD1, 6 bases. CDR1 is MNHEY and CDR2 is SVGAGI in the germline V gene. The CDR3 contains 15 residues. The V and J ends lost 2 bases and 2 bases respectively, with 9 bases between them. CDR3: CASSYSQGTNEKLFF. The CDR3 DNA follows: TGTGCCAGCAGTTACAGCCAGGGGACTAATGAAAAACTGTTTTTT.

The V gene is TRBV5-4, the J gene TRBJ1-1, with D unclear. The V end lost 2 bases, the J end lost 1 base, and 9 bases lay between the germline ends. CDR1 is SGHNT, CDR2 YYREEE, per germline (reference sequence). The CDR3 extends over 14 amino acids. The CDR3 nucleotides read TGTGCCAGCAGCTTTGTAGGGAGGAACACTGAAGCTTTCTTT. Encoded protein: CASSFVGRNTEAFF.

The chain employs TRBV4-1 and TRBJ2-7, with D maybe TRBD1 (6 bases). Germline CDR1 reads MGHRA; CDR2 reads YSYEKL. The CDR3 sequence is 16 residues long. The ends were cut back, 0 bases at V and 7 bases at J, with 19 bases in the middle. The CDR3 spells CASSQEGGRQAGEQYF. The CDR3 DNA is TGCGCCAGCAGCCAAGAAGGGGGAAGACAGGCCGGGGAGCAGTACTTC.

The genes are TRBV6-1 and TRBJ2-7; weak D call: TRBD2 (5 bases). CDR3 size: 12 residues. The ends were cut back, 4 bases at V and 3 bases at J, with 7 bases in the middle. Germline V gives CDR1 MNHNS, CDR2 SASEGT. In DNA form, the CDR3 reads TGTGCCAGCAGTGCGGGGAACTACGAGCAGTACTTC. It yields the protein CASSAGNYEQYF.

The rearrangement uses TRBV30 and TRBJ1-3; D is undetermined. V was pared by 1 base and J by 0 bases, with 7 bases between. The CDR3 totals 14 residues. Germline values: CDR1 GTSNPN, CDR2 SVGIG (reference sequence). The CDR3 sequence: CAWSAGNSGNTIYF. CDR3 sequence (DNA): TGTGCCTGGAGTGCGGGGAACTCTGGAAACACCATATATTTT.